This TCR beta chain was sequenced during a study of blood T cells in healthy people across ages. The study, taken as a whole, reports: Shifts in expanded clonotypes may have been confounded by donor CMV status, which was unknown. Across samples, TCR beta diversity tracked strongly with naive T cell percentage.

The sample holds a few counts of this clonotype. Its antigen is undetermined. V was trimmed by 4 bases and J by 2 bases, leaving 11 bases between them. Germline lookup yields CDR1 LNHDA and CDR2 SQIVND (reference sequence). CDR3 length: 14 residues. With a J-beta primer mix and a sample-barcoded 5' primer, a second PCR ran about 7 to 12 cycles. TCRdb re-called the 5' RACE reads with MiXCR, one entry per CDR3 protein. The repertoire holds hundreds of thousands of distinct CDR3 sequences, with around 28% as singletons. The rearrangement links TRBV19 to TRBJ2-5; possibly TRBD1 for D (7 bases). This sequence originates from a woman older than 75 in good health. Specimen: blood. CDR3 bases: TGTGCCAGTAGTAGGAGGGGGCCGCAAGAGACCCAGTACTTC. Encoded protein: CASSRRGPQETQYF.